Below are 20 T cell receptor beta chains sequenced from a single sample in a study of OX40 agonist ivuxolimab in advanced cancers. Libraries were prepared by immunoSEQ multiplex PCR; TCRdb keeps only in-frame clonotypes and omits some of them. The repertoire consists of roughly 70,000 clones, with around nine tenths occurring once and the leading ten covering 2% to 2.5%. The source was CD4+ or CD8+ T cells sorted from blood, collected in a trial of the OX40 agonist ivuxolimab. Every receptor here comes from an adult with an advanced solid tumor such as melanoma, head and neck, liver or kidney cancer.

The chain recombines TRBV19 with TRBJ1-1; perhaps TRBD1 as D (5 bases). Looked up from germline, CDR1 is LNHDA and CDR2 is SQIVND (reference sequence). The V end was cut by 3 bases, the J end by 3 bases, with 8 bases between. CDR3 size: 13 residues. This CDR3 is CASSIDRDTEAFF. CDR3 nucleotide sequence: TGTGCCAGTAGTATCGACAGAGACACTGAAGCTTTCTTT.

The chain couples TRBV7-8 to TRBJ2-1; D unclear. CDR3 length equals 13 residues. CDR1 is SGHVS, CDR2 FQNEAQ, per germline. Trimming removed 4 bases at V and 4 bases at J, with 8 bases between. CDR3 sequence: CASSSPPYNEQFF. CDR3 DNA: TGTGCCAGCAGCTCCCCCCCGTACAATGAGCAGTTCTTC.

This chain joins TRBV2 and TRBJ1-1; 8 positions agree with TRBD1. With V trimmed by 5 bases and J by 4 bases, 6 bases remained unmatched. There are 14 residues in the CDR3. Germline V gives CDR1 SNHLY, CDR2 FYNNEI. CDR3 protein: CASSRGQGGTEAFF. The CDR3 DNA is TGTGCCAGCAGTCGCGGACAGGGAGGCACTGAAGCTTTCTTT.

The V call is TRBV6-5, the J call TRBJ2-3; TRBD1 agrees at 9 bases. Trimming removed 6 bases from V and 4 bases from J; junction bases left unmatched: 8. The CDR3 covers 15 residues. The germline V gene encodes CDR1 MNHEY and CDR2 SVGAGI. The CDR3 DNA follows: TGTGCCAGCAGCTCTCCGGGACAGGGTGCAGATACGCAGTATTTT. This gives the protein CASSSPGQGADTQYF.

Turning to this clone: This sample includes further DNA sequences coding for the same CDR3. This chain connects TRBV4-1 to TRBJ1-1; D is ambiguous. The CDR3 is 14 amino acids. The V end was cut by 3 bases, the J end by 1 base, with 9 bases between. From germline, CDR1 is MGHRA and CDR2 YSYEKL. CDR3 amino acids: CASSQRTGNTEAFF. The CDR3 DNA sequence: TGCGCCAGCAGCCAGAGGACTGGGAACACTGAAGCTTTCTTT.

DNA for the CDR3: TGTGCCTGGACAGGGGGCCACCAAGAGACCCAGTACTTC. This translates into CAWTGGHQETQYF. The chain employs TRBV30 and TRBJ2-5; 8 nucleotides line up with TRBD1. This CDR3 has 13 amino acids. Germline V CDR1 and CDR2: GTSNPN, SVGIG (reference sequence). The V and J ends lost 4 bases and 0 bases, in that order; junction bases with no gene match: 1. The complete variable domain, with remaining parts taken from reference TRBV30 and TRBJ2-5, reads SQTIHQWPATLVQPVGSPLSLECTVEGTSNPNLYWYRQAAGRGLQLLFYSVGIGQISSEVPQNLSASRPQDRQFILSSKKLLLSDSGFYLCAWTGGHQETQYFGPGTRLLVL.

This clone showed up just a few times. The chain couples TRBV7-2 to TRBJ2-7, with D perhaps matching TRBD1 or TRBD2 (5 bases each). The germline gives CDR1 SGHTA, CDR2 FQGNSA. The CDR3 is made up of 14 amino acids. V lost 3 bases and J lost 3, with 12 bases in between. CDR3 sequence: CASSLTGDLYEQYF. The CDR3 region has the DNA TGTGCCAGCAGCTTGACCGGGGACCTCTACGAGCAGTACTTC.

The rearrangement joins TRBV6-1 to TRBJ2-7; D may be TRBD2 (6 bases). The CDR3 covers 14 residues. CDR1 and CDR2 from the germline V gene are MNHNS and SASEGT. V gave up 9 bases and J gave up 4 bases, with 19 bases separating them. The CDR3 loop reads CASGTPSNLYEQYF. The CDR3, as DNA: TGTGCCAGTGGGACTCCTTCAAACCTTTACGAGCAGTACTTC.

This chain joins TRBV9 and TRBJ1-6; D perhaps matches TRBD1 (5 bases). Germline values: CDR1 SGDLS, CDR2 YYNGEE. This CDR3 region has 15 residues. The V end lost 3 bases, the J end lost 5 bases, and 12 bases lay between the germline ends. CDR3 sequence (DNA): TGTGCCAGCAGCGCCTTGGCAGGGAATAATTCACCCCTCCACTTT. Translation gives CASSALAGNNSPLHF.

This clone was seen only once. CDR3 DNA sequence: TGTGCCAGCAGTTCAGGGACAGGGGTGAATCAGCCCCAGCATTTT. Encoded protein: CASSSGTGVNQPQHF. V is TRBV28 and J is TRBJ1-5, with 10 bases that match TRBD1. The CDR3 has 15 residues. The germline gives CDR1 MDHEN, CDR2 SYDVKM. The V gene end was trimmed by 4 bases and the J gene end by 4 bases; junction bases not matched to a gene: 4.

CDR3 residues: CASRGLAGGYNEQFF. CDR3 nucleotides: TGTGCCAGCAGGGGGCTAGCGGGAGGGTACAATGAGCAGTTCTTC. This chain links TRBV6-5 with TRBJ2-1; TRBD2 aligns across 12 bases. Germline CDR1 MNHEY, CDR2 SVGAGI. V dropped 6 bases and J dropped 4; count of bases not matched to a gene: 4. The CDR3 is made up of 15 amino acids.

This chain joins TRBV11-1 and TRBJ1-1, with D possibly being TRBD1 (5 bases). Trimming shortened V by 2 bases and J by 8 bases, and 9 bases separated the two germline ends. CDR3 length: 12 amino acids. Germline assignment: CDR1 SGHAT and CDR2 FQDESV (reference sequence). The CDR3 spells CASSLNRREAFF. The CDR3 DNA is TGTGCCAGCAGCTTAAACAGGCGGGAAGCTTTCTTT.

The V and J genes are TRBV7-2 and TRBJ2-1; 10 positions agree with TRBD2. Germline loops: CDR1 SGHTA, CDR2 FQGNSA. V lost 5 bases to trimming and J lost 0 bases; unmatched junction nucleotides: 4. This CDR3 spans 16 amino acids. The CDR3 DNA sequence: TGTGCCAGCAGCCCCCCTAGCGGGGGCTCCTACAATGAGCAGTTCTTC. Amino acids: CASSPPSGGSYNEQFF.

The chain links TRBV28 to TRBJ1-2; 7 bases fit TRBD1. The V gene's germline CDR1 is MDHEN and CDR2 SYDVKM. The CDR3 runs 15 residues. J was trimmed by 8 bases and V by 6 bases; bases with no gene match: 15. The CDR3 region has the DNA TGTGCCAGCAGCCTGGACAGGACGTTTTCTTGGGGCTACACCTTC. It encodes CASSLDRTFSWGYTF.

The J gene is TRBJ1-6, the V gene TRBV21-1; the DNA was not compared with TRBD1, the D call given in the table. TRBV21-1 is a listed pseudogene. This CDR3 is 16 amino acids long. The CDR3 sequence is CASSVRDSSYNSPLHF. In DNA, the CDR3 is TGTGCCAGCAGCGTCCGGGACAGCTCCTATAATTCACCCCTCCACTTT.

The CDR3 loop reads CASSTRTGMETQYF. The CDR3 nucleotides read TGTGCCAGCAGTACCCGGACAGGGATGGAGACCCAGTACTTC. The V and J genes are TRBV28 and TRBJ2-5; TRBD1 matches 8 bases. The CDR3 length is 14 residues. V was pared by 5 bases and J by 5 bases, with 7 bases of the junction left unmatched. The germline gives CDR1 MDHEN, CDR2 SYDVKM.

The genes are TRBV11-2 and TRBJ1-2; TRBD1 agrees at 7 bases. V shed 4 bases, J shed 5 bases, and the junction held 10 bases outside the gene matches. This CDR3 has 15 amino acids. In germline, CDR1 is SGHAT, CDR2 FQNNGV. CDR3 sequence (DNA): TGTGCCAGCAGCTCTTACAGGGGAAGGGAGTATGGCTACACCTTC. This codes for CASSSYRGREYGYTF.

The count of this clone is one. The genes are TRBV6-1 and TRBJ1-5, with 9 bases identical to TRBD1. V lost 3 bases, J lost 6 bases, and 9 bases stayed unmatched. CDR3 size: 16 residues. CDR1 and CDR2 (germline): MNHNS, SASEGT. The CDR3 region is CASSEPRDRAIQPQHF. The CDR3 DNA is TGTGCCAGCAGTGAGCCCAGGGACAGGGCAATTCAGCCCCAGCATTTT.

The chain carries TRBV6-1 and TRBJ2-7; 7 nucleotides align to TRBD1. Germline V lookup: CDR1 MNHNS, CDR2 SASEGT. V lost 2 bases and J lost 5; bases outside the gene matches: 6. This CDR3 region has 14 residues. This CDR3 is CASSEPTGFNEQYF. For the CDR3, the DNA is TGTGCCAGCAGTGAACCGACAGGGTTTAACGAGCAGTACTTC.

The chain recombines TRBV13 with TRBJ2-7; D is uncertain. CDR1 is PRHDT and CDR2 is FYEKMQ in the germline V gene (reference sequence). Trimming pared 0 bases from V and 2 bases from J, leaving 11 bases between. The CDR3 length is 15 residues. This chain's CDR3 is CASSLGTPLAYEQYF. CDR3 DNA sequence: TGTGCCAGCAGCTTAGGGACCCCCTTGGCCTACGAGCAGTACTTC.